This T cell receptor (beta chain) originates from a study of T cell clonotyping in hematopoietic cell transplantation. The CDR3 is made up of 13 amino acids. V was clipped by 2 bases and J by 9 bases; unmatched bases: 4. The germline gives CDR1 MNHNY, CDR2 SVGAGI (reference sequence). In the case of this clone: The antigen is unknown.

The study's findings and limits: At the given depth, recipient repertoires were over 95% de novo clonotypes. Cells were unsorted, so CD4 and CD8 contributions were not separated. After transplant, recipient diversity fell while pathologically expanded clonotypes grew through day 180. Graft donor and pretransplant recipient Inverse Simpson Index values predicted broader posttransplant TCR diversity.

Profiling relied on immunoSEQ multiplex PCR, and the TCRdb table lists in-frame clones only, not all of them. The data show approximately 3,000 clones, approximately 90% seen once. The chain is built from TRBV6-6 and TRBJ2-1; 7 bases are shared with TRBD1. This sample comprised PBMCs, obtained at the time of graft-versus-host disease after allogeneic stem cell transplant. This clonotype was obtained from a male patient between 55 and 70 years old who had an allogeneic stem cell transplant from a related donor, so the T cells may come from the graft donor. Some clones in this sample may be carry-over from other donors' samples. The CDR3 DNA is TGTGCCAGCAGTTACCCGACAGGGATTGAGCAGTTCTTC. It is translated as CASSYPTGIEQFF.